This is a list of T cell receptor beta chains from one sample in a study of blood T cell repertoires in COVID-19. The repertoire was sequenced with immunoSEQ multiplex PCR; TCRdb's copy has only in-frame clones and lacks some. The sample has about 52,000 clones, about 80% seen once. The sample comprised peripheral blood. The receptors originated from a man between 65 and 85 years old with active COVID-19. CDR3s include the opening cysteine and the closing phenylalanine or tryptophan.

J	V	CDR3
TRBJ2-1	TRBV7-6	CASSFGTGQSSYNEQFF
TRBJ1-5	TRBV5-3	CARSLPGQQDQPQHF
TRBJ2-3	TRBV5-6	CASSLVFNAGQGFGTQYF
TRBJ2-2	TRBV9	CASSVAGVTGELFF
TRBJ1-4	TRBV5-5	CASHVGAVEKLFF
TRBJ1-2	TRBV2	CASNDGLDGYTF
TRBJ1-1	TRBV6-6	CASSQQGARTEAFF
TRBJ1-2	TRBV29-1	CSVTQRGQASFSGYTF
TRBJ2-7	TRBV18	CASSFKAGSVGEQYF
TRBJ2-7	TRBV12-3/TRBV12-4	CASSSSYEQYF
TRBJ1-2	TRBV5-4	CASRTQGSNYGYTF
TRBJ1-1	TRBV6-5	CASNQGARGTEAFF
TRBJ1-1	TRBV5-1	CASSSRGQAGAEAFF
TRBJ2-2	TRBV5-1	CASSLSPAGAANTGELFF
TRBJ2-5	TRBV4-2	CASSQEYSGGKKTQYF
TRBJ1-1	TRBV18	CASAKDREANTEAFF
TRBJ2-7	TRBV14	CASSRWAPYEQYF
TRBJ1-5	TRBV27	CASSYRVGQPQHF
TRBJ1-5	TRBV7-8	CASSLQGLGQPQHF
TRBJ2-1	TRBV3-1/TRBV3-2	CASSYTGGATYNEQFF
TRBJ1-3	TRBV7-9	CASSLATPGILYF
TRBJ2-7	TRBV5-6	CASSSSRRGLTPYEQYF
TRBJ2-2	TRBV7-3	CASSLPQSGGRANTGELFF
TRBJ2-2	TRBV5-1	CASSPGLVASGGELFF
TRBJ1-1	TRBV9	CASSAFPEGVGTEAFF
TRBJ1-2	TRBV5-1	CASSLALSREEGYTF
TRBJ2-7	TRBV25-1	CASSDRAEQYF
TRBJ1-5	TRBV6-2/TRBV6-3	CASSYLYQPQHF
TRBJ2-1	TRBV5-4	CAWGQSGAFF
TRBJ2-3	TRBV5-1	CASSPGLAGGVTDTQYF
TRBJ2-5	TRBV6-5	CASSKGLAGGETQYF
TRBJ1-4	TRBV27	CASSSHRGGTEKLFF
TRBJ2-7	TRBV7-9	CASSFSGGYEQYF